The rows below give T cell receptor beta chains drawn from one sample of a study of resident and recirculating memory T cells in vitiligo. Some clones are missing from TCRdb's copy, which holds only in-frame ones; the method was immunoSEQ multiplex PCR. This repertoire shows 70,000 to 95,000 clones, 92% found once; its top ten account for approximately 4.7%. The specimen sequenced was blood. The source is a male donor with vitiligo. Each CDR3 is given with its conserved first and last residue. Each record gives: J gene, clone size, V gene, D gene, CDR3 DNA, CDR3 protein. D genes are given only for firm matches. For some rows the clone size is stated as once, few or many, or as a class when expanded; others skip it.

TRBJ2-7 NA TRBV7-3 TRBD2 TGTGCCAGCAGCTTAATCCATGGGACTAGCTACGAGCAGTACTTC CASSLIHGTSYEQYF
TRBJ2-7 NA TRBV5-5 NA TGTGCCAGCAGCTTGGCCGCCTACGAGCAGTACTTC CASSLAAYEQYF
TRBJ2-5 NA TRBV7-8 TRBD1 TGTGCCAGCAGCTCCTGGACAGGGGGCGAAGGGACCCAGTACTTC CASSSWTGGEGTQYF
TRBJ1-1 NA TRBV28 NA TGTGCCAGCAGTTTAGGGGGGGGGACTGAAGCTTTCTTT CASSLGGGTEAFF
TRBJ2-5 once TRBV11-2 TRBD1 TGTGCCAGCAGCTTCAGGGGGCGGTTGGAGACCCAGTACTTC CASSFRGRLETQYF
TRBJ2-3 NA TRBV27 TRBD2 TGTGCCAGCAGTAATATAGCGGGGACCACAGATACGCAGTATTTT CASSNIAGTTDTQYF
TRBJ1-3 NA TRBV6-7 TRBD1 TGTGCCAGCAGCCTCCCGGGACAGGGAAAATTTAGTGGAAACACCATATATTTT CASSLPGQGKFSGNTIYF
TRBJ2-7 NA TRBV7-2 NA TGTGCCAGCAGCACTTTCCTCTCCCCTGCGGGGATACCTCACGAGCAGTACTTC CASSTFLSPAGIPHEQYF
TRBJ2-1 NA TRBV7-9 NA TGTGCCAGCAGCTTAGGATCGAGAGTTAATGAGCAGTTCTTC CASSLGSRVNEQFF
TRBJ2-1 NA TRBV27 NA TGTGCCAGCAGTTTACGGGCCAGCGGGTTTGGAAACAATGAGCAGTTCTTC CASSLRASGFGNNEQFF
TRBJ1-5 NA TRBV4-2 TRBD1 TGTGCCAGCAGCCGCCTTATGACAGGGGAGCCCCAGCATTTT CASSRLMTGEPQHF
TRBJ2-3 NA TRBV5-4 TRBD2 TGTGCCAGCAGCTACCTGGGACTAGCGGGAGGAAGGGATACGCAGTATTTT CASSYLGLAGGRDTQYF
TRBJ1-5 NA TRBV7-8 NA TGTGCCAGCAGCTTAGAGGGACACCCGTCTTCCCATCAGCCCCAGCATTTT CASSLEGHPSSHQPQHF
TRBJ1-2 NA TRBV5-1 TRBD1 TGCGCCAGCAGCTTGGAGTGGACAGGGGGCTTTGGCTACACCTTC CASSLEWTGGFGYTF
TRBJ2-3 NA TRBV6-5 NA TGTGCCAGCAATCCCTCAGGATCCCCCAGGGAGTATTTT CASNPSGSPREYF
TRBJ1-2 NA TRBV14 NA TGTGCCAGCAGCCAAGACGGGCTCTTTGAGGGTGGCTACACCTTC CASSQDGLFEGGYTF
TRBJ1-4 NA TRBV5-8 NA TGTGCCAGCAGCTTTCGGACAGCCGAGGGAGAAAAACTGTTTTTT CASSFRTAEGEKLFF
TRBJ2-7 NA TRBV7-8 TRBD1 TGTGCCAGCAGCTTAGGGGGACAGGGAAGACGCGAGCAGTACTTC CASSLGGQGRREQYF
TRBJ2-1 NA TRBV5-1 TRBD2 TGCGCCAGCAGCTCACTAGCGGAAAGGACTAATGAGCAGTTCTTC CASSSLAERTNEQFF
TRBJ1-1 few TRBV5-1 TRBD1 TGCGCCAGCAGCTCGGGGCAGGGGGGTGTTGTTTTCTTT CASSSGQGGVVFF
TRBJ2-1 NA TRBV27 NA TGTGCCAGCAGTCGAAGAGAAAACAATGAGCAGTTCTTC CASSRRENNEQFF
TRBJ1-5 NA TRBV21-1 NA TGTGCCAGCAGCAGAGACAGTAGCAATCAGCCCCAGCATTTT CASSRDSSNQPQHF
TRBJ1-1 NA TRBV9 NA TGTGCCAGCAGCGTCAGGGGATCGAACACTGAAGCTTTCTTT CASSVRGSNTEAFF
TRBJ2-7 NA TRBV10-3 NA TGTGCCTCCACGGGTCTGTATGGCAGTTCCTACGAGCAGTACTTC CASTGLYGSSYEQYF
TRBJ2-7 NA TRBV9 TRBD2 TGTGCCAGCAGCGTAAGGGCGGGAGGGCCGGGCGAGCAGTACTTC CASSVRAGGPGEQYF
TRBJ2-7 few TRBV10-3 NA TGTGCCATCAGTGAGCCTAACTACGAGCAGTACTTC CAISEPNYEQYF
TRBJ1-3 NA TRBV2 NA TGTGCCAGCAGTGAATCCCTCTCTGGAAACACCATATATTTT CASSESLSGNTIYF
TRBJ1-3 NA TRBV7-2 TRBD1 TGTGCCAGCAGCCCTACCGCAGGGGGTCCCGGAAACACCATATATTTT CASSPTAGGPGNTIYF
TRBJ1-2 NA TRBV2 NA TGTGCCAGCAGTGATACCGACAGGCCACCCTATGGCTACACCTTC CASSDTDRPPYGYTF
TRBJ2-1 NA TRBV6-4 NA TGTGCCAGCAGTGACGGGAGCTACAATGAGCAGTTCTTC CASSDGSYNEQFF
TRBJ2-2 NA TRBV18 TRBD2 TGTGCCAGCTCACCCCCTCTAGCGGGAGGCCATGTTGCCGGGGAGCTGTTTTTT CASSPPLAGGHVAGELFF
TRBJ1-1 NA TRBV12-2 NA TGTGCAAGTCGACGGGTAACAGGGGGCACTGAAGCTTTCTTT CASRRVTGGTEAFF
TRBJ2-7 NA TRBV30 TRBD1 TGTGCCTGGAGTCCCGGGACAGCTACCTACGAGCAGTACTTC CAWSPGTATYEQYF
TRBJ1-1 NA TRBV28 TRBD1 TGTGCCACCGGGACAGGGGTAACCTTGAACACTGAAGCTTTCTTT CATGTGVTLNTEAFF
TRBJ2-7 NA TRBV5-1 NA TGCGCCAGCAGCTTGGCCGGGCAGGGGGGACTCCGGGGCGAGCAGTACTTC CASSLAGQGGLRGEQYF
TRBJ2-7 NA TRBV28 TRBD2 TGTGCCAGCGGACTAGGTACGATGGAGCAGTACTTC CASGLGTMEQYF
TRBJ1-1 NA TRBV29-1 NA TGCAGCGTTGCAGGGTCCCCGAAGGCTTTCTTT CSVAGSPKAFF
TRBJ2-2 NA TRBV7-6 NA TGTGCCAGCAGCTCCTCCCACAGGGTGACCGGGGAGCTGTTTTTT CASSSSHRVTGELFF
TRBJ2-7 NA TRBV11-2 TRBD2 TGTGCCAGCAGCTCGTCACGGGGGGGGTACGAGCAGTACTTC CASSSSRGGYEQYF
TRBJ2-2 NA TRBV4-1 NA TGCGCCAGCAGCCAAGAGGGAGCAGTGAACACCGGGGAGCTGTTTTTT CASSQEGAVNTGELFF
TRBJ2-1 NA TRBV10-2 TRBD2 TGCGCCAGCGGGGGGACTAGCGGGAGTAGAGGCAATGAGCAGTTCTTC CASGGTSGSRGNEQFF
TRBJ2-5 NA TRBV5-4 NA TGTGCCAGCAGCTTTGGGGCCACTGGACAAGAGACCCAGTACTTC CASSFGATGQETQYF
TRBJ2-3 NA TRBV5-1 TRBD2 TGCGCCAGCAGCTTGGTGACTAGCGGAACAGATACGCAGTATTTT CASSLVTSGTDTQYF
TRBJ2-5 NA TRBV9 TRBD1 TGTGCCAGCAGCGTAGGGGGCAGGGGGCGAGAGACCCAGTACTTC CASSVGGRGRETQYF
TRBJ2-3 NA TRBV4-3 TRBD2 TGCGCCAGCAGCCAAGGGGGGGGGTGGGCAGATACGCAGTATTTT CASSQGGGWADTQYF